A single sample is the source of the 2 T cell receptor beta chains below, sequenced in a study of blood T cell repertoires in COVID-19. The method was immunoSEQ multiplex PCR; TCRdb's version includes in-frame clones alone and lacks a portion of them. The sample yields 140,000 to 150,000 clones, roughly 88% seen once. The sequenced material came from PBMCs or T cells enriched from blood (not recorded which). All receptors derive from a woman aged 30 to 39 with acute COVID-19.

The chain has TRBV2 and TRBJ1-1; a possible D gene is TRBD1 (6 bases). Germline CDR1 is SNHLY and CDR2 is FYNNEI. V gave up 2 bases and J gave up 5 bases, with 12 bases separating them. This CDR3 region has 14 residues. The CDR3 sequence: CASSEIRGRTEAFF. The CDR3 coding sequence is TGTGCCAGCAGTGAAATCAGGGGAAGGACTGAAGCTTTCTTT.

CDR3 in amino acids: CASSLISGGGYEQYF. In DNA form, the CDR3 reads TGTGCCAGCAGTTTAATCTCCGGAGGTGGCTACGAGCAGTACTTC. J is TRBJ2-7 and V is TRBV28, with D possibly being TRBD2 (5 bases). From germline, CDR1 is MDHEN and CDR2 SYDVKM. This CDR3 comprises 15 residues. V lost 2 bases, J lost 3 bases, and 14 bases lay in between.